The subject of this entry is one T cell receptor beta chain. Data came from immunoSEQ multiplex PCR; TCRdb stores just in-frame clones and leaves some out. This repertoire shows roughly 100,000 clones, about 85% found once; its top ten account for 0.95% to 1.2%. This sample is drawn from a study of OX40 agonist ivuxolimab in advanced cancers. The CDR3 is 14 amino acids. Germline values: CDR1 SQVTM, CDR2 ANQGSEA. The V and J ends lost 7 bases and 0 bases, in that order; junction bases with no gene match: 4. This receptor was obtained from an adult with an advanced solid tumor such as melanoma, head and neck, liver or kidney cancer. This rearrangement joins TRBV29-1 to TRBJ1-4, with TRBD1 identical over 8 bases. Sequencing was performed on CD4+ or CD8+ T cells sorted from blood, taken in a trial of the OX40 agonist ivuxolimab. The CDR3 protein is CSARQGSTNEKLFF. CDR3 coding DNA: TGCAGCGCGAGACAGGGGTCAACTAATGAAAAACTGTTTTTT.